A selection of T cell receptor beta chains follows, all from one sample in a study of PD-1 blockade in classical Hodgkin lymphoma. Method: immunoSEQ multiplex PCR; TCRdb's copy keeps in-frame clones and lacks some. The table lists tens of thousands of clones, 90% of them singletons. The sample in question was peripheral blood mononuclear cells (PBMCs), obtained at baseline. The receptors derive from a human donor with classical Hodgkin lymphoma. CDR3s include the opening cysteine and the closing phenylalanine or tryptophan. The order of the fields is CDR3 length, D gene, clone size, V gene, J gene, CDR3 protein, CDR3 DNA. A D gene is named only where the DNA matches it firmly. Size values are once, few and many counts, or a class for expanded clones, and some rows have none.

>17|TRBD1|few|TRBV4-2|TRBJ2-3
CASSQSNRGERTDTQYF
TGTGCCAGCAGCCAAAGTAACAGGGGTGAAAGAACAGATACGCAGTATTTT
>14|TRBD2|NA|TRBV6-1|TRBJ2-7
CASERLAATYEQYF
TGTGCCAGCGAACGACTAGCGGCTACCTACGAGCAGTACTTC
>14|NA|NA|TRBV28|TRBJ2-7
CASVQGVISYEQYF
TGTGCCAGCGTACAGGGCGTTATCTCCTACGAGCAGTACTTC
>11|NA|few|TRBV25-1|TRBJ1-1
CASRRDTEAFF
TGTGCCAGTAGGCGGGACACTGAAGCTTTCTTT
>13|NA|NA|TRBV14|TRBJ2-3
CASSQGLSDTQYF
TGTGCCAGCAGCCAAGGGCTCTCAGATACGCAGTATTTT
>14|NA|once|TRBV7-9|TRBJ2-5
CASSTSRPLGTQYF
TGTGCCAGCAGCACTAGCCGCCCCCTAGGGACCCAGTACTTC
>13|NA|NA|TRBV4-2|TRBJ2-2
CASSPDYIGELFF
TGTGCCAGCAGCCCCGACTACATCGGGGAGCTGTTTTTT
>15|NA|NA|TRBV5-5|TRBJ2-5
CASSADGYPQETQYF
TGTGCCAGCAGCGCGGACGGCTATCCCCAAGAGACCCAGTACTTC
>16|NA|NA|TRBV5-1|TRBJ2-3
CASSPQGVLLTDTQYF
TGCGCCAGCAGCCCCCAGGGTGTACTTCTCACAGATACGCAGTATTTT
>14|NA|NA|TRBV28|TRBJ1-1
CASSFRPTAPEAFF
TGTGCCAGCAGTTTTCGTCCAACGGCACCTGAAGCTTTCTTT
>16|NA|NA|TRBV5-1|TRBJ1-6
CASSIRQSSYNSPLHF
TGCGCCAGCAGCATCCGACAGAGCTCCTATAATTCACCCCTCCACTTT
>16|TRBD1|NA|TRBV19|TRBJ1-5
CASSTGQGAALQPQHF
TGTGCCAGTAGTACCGGACAGGGGGCAGCGTTACAGCCCCAGCATTTT
>16|TRBD2|NA|TRBV7-3|TRBJ2-1
CASSLVGGSSYNEQFF
TGTGCCAGCAGCTTAGTTGGCGGGAGCTCCTACAATGAGCAGTTCTTC
>14|NA|NA|TRBV9|TRBJ1-6
CASSVGGDNSPLHF
TGTGCCAGCAGCGTAGGCGGAGATAATTCACCCCTCCACTTT
>14|NA|NA|TRBV7-9|TRBJ2-1
CASSLRVSYNEQFF
TGTGCCAGCAGCTTACGGGTCTCCTACAATGAGCAGTTCTTC
>16|TRBD1|once|TRBV2|TRBJ2-1
CASSAYAGTGYNEQFF
TGTGCCAGCAGTGCCTACGCCGGGACAGGATACAATGAGCAGTTCTTC
>14|TRBD1|NA|TRBV6-1|TRBJ2-5
CASSVGTGGETQYF
TGTGCCAGCAGTGTAGGGACAGGCGGGGAGACCCAGTACTTC
>14|NA|NA|TRBV19|TRBJ1-1
CASRVTVPNTEAFF
TGTGCCAGTAGAGTAACAGTCCCGAACACTGAAGCTTTCTTT
>14|NA|NA|TRBV6-5|TRBJ1-6
CASSYVAGSSPLHF
TGTGCCAGCAGTTACGTGGCAGGAAGTTCACCCCTCCACTTT
>16|NA|few|TRBV6-4|TRBJ1-3
CASSDSSRGSGNTIYF
TGTGCCAGCAGTGACTCCTCCAGGGGTTCAGGAAACACCATATATTTT
>20|TRBD1|NA|TRBV7-8|TRBJ1-1
CASTRAGPRDRVSMWTEAFF
TGTGCCAGCACCCGCGCCGGCCCCCGGGACAGGGTATCTATGTGGACTGAAGCTTTCTTT
>11|NA|NA|TRBV25-1|TRBJ2-5
CAGGQGETQYF
TGTGCAGGTGGTCAGGGGGAGACCCAGTACTTC
>11|NA|NA|TRBV5-5|TRBJ2-7
CASRNNYEQYF
TGTGCCAGCAGGAACAACTACGAGCAGTACTTC
>12|NA|NA|TRBV6-1|TRBJ1-2
CASNHQGGGYTF
TGTGCCAGCAACCACCAGGGAGGTGGCTACACCTTC
>15|TRBD1|NA|TRBV5-6|TRBJ1-1
CASSPGQAINTEAFF
TGTGCCAGCAGCCCGGGACAGGCCATAAACACTGAAGCTTTCTTT
>14|NA|NA|TRBV2|TRBJ2-7
CASSDWQGEVRWYF
TGTGCCAGCAGTGACTGGCAGGGGGAGGTCCGTTGGTACTTC
>15|NA|NA|TRBV5-4|TRBJ1-1
CASSSNLFRGTEAFF
TGTGCCAGCAGCTCGAACCTATTTCGAGGCACTGAAGCTTTCTTT
>16|NA|NA|TRBV19|TRBJ2-1
CASSIDQRPRYNEQFF
TGTGCCAGTAGTATAGATCAGCGGCCAAGGTACAATGAGCAGTTCTTC
>14|TRBD2|NA|TRBV19|TRBJ2-3
CASGLRGGTDTQYF
TGTGCCAGTGGACTGCGGGGGGGTACAGATACGCAGTATTTT
>12|TRBD1|NA|TRBV2|TRBJ1-2
CASWDSLEGYTF
TGTGCCAGCTGGGACAGCCTGGAGGGCTACACCTTC
>17|NA|NA|TRBV7-9|TRBJ1-6
CASSLAVSSENNSPLHF
TGTGCCAGCAGCTTAGCGGTGTCCTCCGAAAATAATTCACCCCTCCACTTT
>14|TRBD1|NA|TRBV5-1|TRBJ2-5
CASSPGQGGETQYF
TGCGCCAGCAGCCCAGGACAGGGTGGAGAGACCCAGTACTTC
>13|NA|NA|TRBV11-1|TRBJ1-1
CASSLVKNTEAFF
TGTGCCAGCAGCTTAGTGAAGAACACTGAAGCTTTCTTT
>12|NA|few|TRBV28|TRBJ1-1
CASSLSGREAFF
TGTGCCAGCAGTTTATCAGGGAGGGAAGCTTTCTTT
>13|TRBD1|NA|TRBV6-5|TRBJ1-1
CASSGQGARRAFF
TGTGCCAGCTCCGGACAGGGGGCGCGTCGAGCTTTCTTT
>21|NA|once|TRBV18|TRBJ1-1
CASSPPRTGGSIGELNTEAFF
TGTGCCAGCTCACCCCCGAGGACGGGGGGGTCGATTGGCGAGTTAAACACTGAAGCTTTCTTT
>15|TRBD1|NA|TRBV28|TRBJ1-5
CASRRQGTINQPQHF
TGTGCCAGCAGAAGACAGGGAACGATCAATCAGCCCCAGCATTTT
>14|NA|NA|TRBV5-5|TRBJ1-6
CASSLRDGSSPLHF
TGTGCCAGCAGCTTGCGGGACGGAAGTTCACCCCTCCACTTT
>16|NA|once|TRBV4-1|TRBJ2-3
CASSQAGGLFTDTQYF
TGCGCCAGCAGCCAAGCGGGGGGCCTCTTCACAGATACGCAGTATTTT
>15|NA|NA|TRBV28|TRBJ2-1
CASSSTDLFYNEQFF
TGTGCCAGCAGTTCGACAGACCTTTTCTACAATGAGCAGTTCTTC
>14|NA|NA|TRBV6-5|TRBJ2-2
CASSYTWNTGELFF
TGTGCCAGCAGTTACACCTGGAACACCGGGGAGCTGTTTTTT
>14|TRBD2|NA|TRBV10-3|TRBJ2-5
CAISGSGGGETQYF
TGTGCCATCAGTGGGAGCGGGGGCGGTGAGACCCAGTACTTC
>15|TRBD1|NA|TRBV28|TRBJ1-2
CASSLDPGTGYGYTF
TGTGCCAGCAGTTTAGATCCCGGGACAGGCTATGGCTACACCTTC
>13|NA|NA|TRBV6-1|TRBJ1-2
CASSEGVDYGYTF
TGTGCCAGCAGTGAAGGTGTGGACTATGGCTACACCTTC
>12|NA|few|TRBV29-1|TRBJ2-7
CSASTASYEQYF
TGCAGCGCTAGCACAGCGTCCTACGAGCAGTACTTC
>13|NA|once|TRBV5-1|TRBJ2-7
CASSLWTAYEQYF
TGCGCCAGCAGCTTGTGGACAGCTTACGAGCAGTACTTC
>16|TRBD2|NA|TRBV10-3|TRBJ2-3
CAISESSGGLTDTQYF
TGTGCCATCAGTGAGTCTAGCGGGGGCCTAACAGATACGCAGTATTTT
>17|TRBD2|NA|TRBV5-1|TRBJ2-1
CASSLVASGSSYNEQFF
TGCGCCAGCAGCTTGGTGGCTAGCGGGAGTTCCTACAATGAGCAGTTCTTC
>18|TRBD2|NA|TRBV25-1|TRBJ2-1
CASSEYASGGRWYNEQFF
TGTGCCAGCAGTGAATATGCTAGCGGGGGGCGGTGGTACAATGAGCAGTTCTTC
>14|TRBD1|NA|TRBV6-6|TRBJ2-3
CASSSGQVTDTQYF
TGTGCCAGCAGTTCCGGACAGGTCACAGATACGCAGTATTTT
>15|NA|NA|TRBV5-1|TRBJ1-6
CASSLGRAVNSPLHF
TGCGCCAGCAGCTTGGGGAGGGCTGTTAATTCACCCCTCCACTTT